Described below is a single T cell receptor beta chain sequence and its context. What it binds is not known. The iRepertoire nested amplicon-rescue multiplex PCR amplified TCR alpha and beta CDR3s from RNA. Input was about 95-400 ng of tissue mRNA or PBMC total RNA. MiXCR was run by TCRdb on the multiplex PCR reads, yielding one entry per CDR3 protein. The table includes approximately 400,000 distinct CDR3 sequences, around 38% detected once. This entry is derived from a study of glioma-infiltrating T cells. Overall study: Presurgical dexamethasone in glioma patients lasted six or fewer days.

Study conclusions and caveats: Signature shared blood CDR3 motifs were enriched in low-divergence and depleted in high-divergence patients.

This CDR3 has 15 amino acids. Germline CDR1 reads SQVTM; CDR2 reads ANQGSEA. J was trimmed by 6 bases and V by 2 bases; bases with no gene match: 13. The TCR was taken from a human donor with low-grade glioma or glioblastoma, undergoing nonglioma brain surgery, or in good health (not recorded which). The chain has TRBV29-1 and TRBJ2-7; 7 bases match TRBD2. Sequenced material: glioma tissue, nonneoplastic brain tissue, or PBMCs (not recorded which). The CDR3 DNA sequence: TGCAGCGTTGAAAACCCCGGGGGGTTTAGTGGCGAGCAGTACTTC. It is translated as CSVENPGGFSGEQYF.